A selection of T cell receptor beta chains follows, all from one sample in a study of blood T cell repertoires in COVID-19. The table came from immunoSEQ multiplex PCR; TCRdb's copy has only in-frame clones and leaves some out. The table lists 170,000 or so clones, approximately 86% of them singletons. Material for sequencing was peripheral blood. All receptors derive from a man aged 35-49 years with active or convalescent COVID-19. Each CDR3 is given with its conserved first and last residue. D genes are given only for firm matches. The size field is filled for only some rows; it gives once, few, many or a size class.

d_call,clone_size,j_call,v_call,cdr3_nt,cdr3_aa
TRBD1,NA,TRBJ2-7,TRBV19,TGTGCCAGTAGTACCCGGGACAGGGACCCTTTGGACGAGCAGTACTTC,CASSTRDRDPLDEQYF
NA,once,TRBJ1-6,TRBV19,TGTGCCAGTAGCCAGGACTATAATTCACCCCTCCACTTT,CASSQDYNSPLHF
NA,NA,TRBJ2-7,TRBV11-3,TGTGCCAGCAGCTTAGGGGAGGCCTACGAGCAGTACTTC,CASSLGEAYEQYF
TRBD1,NA,TRBJ2-3,TRBV24-1,TGTGCCACCAGTGATTCGGCGGACAGGGCGGGGACAGATACGCAGTATTTT,CATSDSADRAGTDTQYF
TRBD1,NA,TRBJ1-1,TRBV7-3,TGTGCCAGCAGCCTCACAGGGGTTGCGGTGAGGGACACTGAAGCTTTCTTT,CASSLTGVAVRDTEAFF
TRBD1,NA,TRBJ1-5,TRBV4-1,TGCGCCAGCTCTCCAGGGGGCACCTTAAGCAATCAGCCCCAGCATTTT,CASSPGGTLSNQPQHF
NA,NA,TRBJ1-6,TRBV5-1,TGCGCCAGCAGCTTGTTAACAGGGCCTAATTCACCCCTCCACTTT,CASSLLTGPNSPLHF
TRBD1,NA,TRBJ1-1,TRBV7-2,TGTGCCAGCAGCTACGGGTCGACAGGGGCCGCTTTCTTT,CASSYGSTGAAFF
NA,NA,TRBJ1-1,TRBV27,TGTGCCAGCAGGGTGGGGCTAATGAACACTGAAGCTTTCTTT,CASRVGLMNTEAFF
TRBD1,NA,TRBJ2-7,TRBV29-1,TGCAGCGCCGGACAGGGCAACTACGAGCAGTACTTC,CSAGQGNYEQYF
NA,few,TRBJ2-3,TRBV10-1,TGCGCCAGCAGTGAAGGGGCAGATACGCAGTATTTT,CASSEGADTQYF
NA,once,TRBJ1-1,TRBV2,TGTGCCAGCAGGTACAACAGGGAAGGAAACACTGAAGCTTTCTTT,CASRYNREGNTEAFF
NA,NA,TRBJ2-1,TRBV28,TGTGCCACCCCCCCGGGGTACAATGAGCAGTTCTTC,CATPPGYNEQFF
TRBD2,NA,TRBJ2-1,TRBV19,TGTGCCAGTAGAAGACTAGCGGGGGAATATGAGCAGTTCTTC,CASRRLAGEYEQFF
TRBD1,NA,TRBJ2-4,TRBV28,TGTGCCAGCAGTTCAGGGGGCGCAGGCAAAAACATTCAGTACTTC,CASSSGGAGKNIQYF
TRBD2,NA,TRBJ2-7,TRBV6-2/TRBV6-3,TGTGCCAGCAGCCGGACGGGACTAGCGGAGACCTACGAGCAGTACTTC,CASSRTGLAETYEQYF
NA,NA,TRBJ1-3,TRBV12-3/TRBV12-4,TGTGCCACCGAGCGCTCTGGAAACACCATATATTTT,CATERSGNTIYF
NA,NA,TRBJ1-1,TRBV15,TGTGCCACCAGCAGATCCCAGGGAACTGAAGCTTTCTTT,CATSRSQGTEAFF
NA,NA,TRBJ2-1,TRBV7-2,TGTGCCAGCAGCTTAGCGTGGGCAGGGGACAATGAGCAGTTCTTC,CASSLAWAGDNEQFF
NA,NA,TRBJ2-1,TRBV10-3,TGTGCCATCAGAGCCAGGGGTCACAATGAGCAGTTCTTC,CAIRARGHNEQFF
TRBD1,NA,TRBJ2-2,TRBV30,TGTGCCTGGATTAGACAGGGAGTAAATACCGGGGAGCTGTTTTTT,CAWIRQGVNTGELFF
NA,NA,TRBJ2-7,TRBV11-2,TGTGCCAGCAGCTTATACAGAGGGATCCCTTACGAGCAGTACTTC,CASSLYRGIPYEQYF
NA,NA,TRBJ1-5,TRBV18,TGTGCCAGCTCACCAGATAGGACAGCTCTCAATCAGCCCCAGCATTTT,CASSPDRTALNQPQHF
NA,NA,TRBJ2-7,TRBV21-1,TGTGCCAGCAGCAAAGAGGACAGGGGATACGAGCAGTACTTC,CASSKEDRGYEQYF
TRBD1,NA,TRBJ2-7,TRBV27,TGTGCCAGCCGGAAGGGGGCTCAAATGTACGAGCAGTACTTC,CASRKGAQMYEQYF
NA,NA,TRBJ1-5,TRBV19,TGTGCCAGTAGTCCGAACAGGGTTTATAGCAATCAGCCCCAGCATTTT,CASSPNRVYSNQPQHF
TRBD1,NA,TRBJ1-1,TRBV19,TGTGCCAGTAGTAGCTCCGGGGACAGGGCTTTGGACCGGAACACTGAAGCTTTCTTT,CASSSSGDRALDRNTEAFF
NA,NA,TRBJ1-5,TRBV27,TGTGCCAGCAGTTTCTTACGAGGCCCCAATCAGCCCCAGCATTTT,CASSFLRGPNQPQHF
TRBD2,NA,TRBJ2-3,TRBV7-2,TGTGCCAGCAGCCAGACTAGCGGGGGCCGAGATACGCAGTATTTT,CASSQTSGGRDTQYF
TRBD1,NA,TRBJ2-1,TRBV24-1,TGTGCCACCAGTGACCTAAGGACAGGGGGCGAATATTACAATGAGCAGTTCTTC,CATSDLRTGGEYYNEQFF
TRBD1,NA,TRBJ1-2,TRBV7-9,TGTGCCAGCAGCTTAGCCGACAGGGAAGCGGATGGCTACACCTTC,CASSLADREADGYTF
TRBD1,NA,TRBJ1-5,TRBV4-1,TGCGCCAGCAGCCAAGACCTGGGCCAGGGGGCTGGCAATCAGCCCCAGCATTTT,CASSQDLGQGAGNQPQHF
TRBD2,NA,TRBJ2-3,TRBV5-1,TGCGCCCGCAGCTTGGGTAGCGGGGGGGGCTCAAGCACAGATACGCAGTATTTT,CARSLGSGGGSSTDTQYF
NA,NA,TRBJ2-7,TRBV11-1,TGTGCCAGCAGCTTGCGACAGGACTACGAGCAGTACTTC,CASSLRQDYEQYF
TRBD1,NA,TRBJ1-6,TRBV6-2/TRBV6-3,TGTGCCAGCAGCCCACGACAGGGTTGGAATTCACCCCTCCACTTT,CASSPRQGWNSPLHF
TRBD1,once,TRBJ2-1,TRBV11-3,TGTGCCAGCAGCCCCTGGGACAGGGCTTCGTCCTACAATGAGCAGTTCTTC,CASSPWDRASSYNEQFF
TRBD1,NA,TRBJ2-7,TRBV6-6,TGTGCCAGCAAGCCAGGACAGGGCCGCTACGAGCAGTACTTC,CASKPGQGRYEQYF
TRBD1,NA,TRBJ1-5,TRBV4-2,TGTGCCAGCAGCCAAGATAGGGGGCTTAGTCAGCCCCAGCATTTT,CASSQDRGLSQPQHF
TRBD2,NA,TRBJ2-1,TRBV5-1,TGCGCCAGCAGCTTGGCTTCTAGCGGGGGGTACAATGAGCAGTTCTTC,CASSLASSGGYNEQFF
TRBD1,NA,TRBJ1-2,TRBV5-5,TGTGCCAGCAGCCCAGAAGTTAGCGGACAGGGTATATGGTATGGCTACACCTTC,CASSPEVSGQGIWYGYTF
NA,NA,TRBJ1-2,TRBV12-5,TGTGCTAGTGGCCTCCGGATGGAGGGTAACTATGGCTACACCTTC,CASGLRMEGNYGYTF
TRBD1,NA,TRBJ1-1,TRBV29-1,TGCAGCGTTGACAGGGGGGAGACTGAAGCTTTCTTT,CSVDRGETEAFF
NA,NA,TRBJ2-7,TRBV28,TGTGCCAGCAGCAAAACTCGGGACTTCTACGAGCAGTACTTC,CASSKTRDFYEQYF
TRBD1,NA,TRBJ1-6,TRBV7-2,TGTGCCAGCAGCTTATACCCTCGGGGACAGGGGATTAATTCACCCCTCCACTTT,CASSLYPRGQGINSPLHF
NA,NA,TRBJ1-1,TRBV20-1,TGCAGTGCTAGTCCCGGGACACCAAACACTGAAGCTTTCTTT,CSASPGTPNTEAFF
NA,NA,TRBJ1-2,TRBV28,TGTGCCAGCAGTCTGGGGAGCTATGGCTACACCTTC,CASSLGSYGYTF
TRBD1,NA,TRBJ1-6,TRBV27,TGTGCCAGCAGAGGAGACAGGGGGACAATTTCACCCCTCCACTTT,CASRGDRGTISPLHF
NA,NA,TRBJ2-3,TRBV12-3/TRBV12-4,TGTGCCAGCAAAGTACGGGATCTCGATACGCAGTATTTT,CASKVRDLDTQYF
NA,NA,TRBJ2-3,TRBV3-1/TRBV3-2,TGTGCCAGCAGCCAAGCGTCTATACCGGGAGATACGCAGTATTTT,CASSQASIPGDTQYF
NA,NA,TRBJ2-7,TRBV7-2,TGTGCCAGCAGCTTATCGGACGCGGGGTACGAGCAGTACTTC,CASSLSDAGYEQYF
NA,NA,TRBJ2-3,TRBV24-1,TGTGCCACCAGTGATTTGCGGGCAGGGTCCACAGATACGCAGTATTTT,CATSDLRAGSTDTQYF
NA,NA,TRBJ1-1,TRBV14,TGTGCCAGCAGCCAGGGAGGGGGGCGAGCTTTCTTT,CASSQGGGRAFF
NA,once,TRBJ1-4,TRBV7-2,TGTGCCAGCAGCTTTTGGGCAGGGGTACCTAATGAAAAACTGTTTTTT,CASSFWAGVPNEKLFF
TRBD1,NA,TRBJ1-5,TRBV6-5,TGTGCCAGCAGTCGACAGGGTGGGCAGCCCCAGCATTTT,CASSRQGGQPQHF
NA,NA,TRBJ2-1,TRBV12-3/TRBV12-4,TGTGCCAGCAGCCCGGGGGATGAGCAGTTCTTC,CASSPGDEQFF
TRBD2,NA,TRBJ2-7,TRBV29-1,TGCAGCTTCCAGACTAGCGGGGGGGGAAGGTACGAGCAGTACTTC,CSFQTSGGGRYEQYF
NA,NA,TRBJ2-7,TRBV27,TGTGCCAGCAGTCGACGTCCCGGGGCCTACGAGCAGTACTTC,CASSRRPGAYEQYF